This T cell receptor (beta chain) appears in the sequencing data of a study of blood T cells in healthy people across ages. Study in general: Capture by template switching was about one barcoded beta molecule per two T cells.

The CDR3 is made up of 16 amino acids. V shed 2 bases and J shed 3 bases, with 13 bases lying between them. Germline CDR1 reads SGHTA; CDR2 reads FQGTGA. Primed by a sample-barcoded 5' primer and a J-beta primer mix, a second PCR proceeded for roughly 7 to 12 cycles. TCRdb recomputed calls from the 5' RACE reads with MiXCR, one row per CDR3 protein. The sample has approximately 580,000 distinct CDR3 sequences; more than 20% are singletons. Each donor gave ten milliliters of peripheral blood. The same sample was also used in a study of T cells of mothers and their children. Turning to that study: Reverse transcription into cDNA received all extracted RNA, at around 1.5 ug per 15 ul.

Material: blood. The gene calls are TRBV7-3 and TRBJ2-2; TRBD2 might be the D (6 bases). This TCR derives from a boy aged 5-17 years in good health. CDR3 sequence reads: CASSLYGGGDTGELFF. Here the CDR3 DNA reads TGTGCCAGCAGCTTATACGGGGGTGGCGACACCGGGGAGCTGTTTTTT.